A single TCR beta chain is shown here with its context. The target of this receptor is not known. No qualities accompany the bases; no much larger clone lies one base away. This sample was included in a study of T cells in localized non-small cell lung cancer (TCRdb year 2020). General notes on the study: The study analyzed T cell repertoires of around 250 early-stage NSCLC patients, comparing tumors and uninvolved tumor-adjacent lungs. The cohort consisted of roughly 240 treatment-naive NSCLC patients whose localized lung tumors had been resected. Of the NSCLC patients, roughly 130 were male and approximately 97 were female, and the mean age was approximately 66 years. The full study reports these points: A median of about 61 of the top 100 tumor clones turned up in the paired uninvolved adjacent lung, and under 30 of those clones also ranked among the top 100 of that same adjacent lung. Because multi-region tumor sequencing was not performed, intratumor heterogeneity could not be ruled out. Uninvolved tumor-adjacent lung showed the highest T cell clonality, higher than tumor, which suggests more focused antigenic responses in the uninvolved tumor-adjacent lung. Longer overall survival was associated with higher T cell density in blood, whereas shorter survival was associated with higher clonality in adjacent lung. Because the study design was exploratory, TCR variables were selected using unadjusted p-values without false-discovery rate correction.

At diagnosis, peripheral blood, uninvolved tumor-adjacent lung and tumor were collected and stored as a combination of fresh-frozen and FFPE material. For TCR repertoire profiling, blood samples were analyzed in the form of peripheral blood mononuclear cells. From the cysteine through the phenylalanine, the CDR3 covers 13 amino acids. Only the CDR3 DNA stays, 39 bases, in frame from base 1. Trimming accounts for 5 bases at V and 6 bases at J, while the number of junction bases matched to no gene is 5. The germline V gene encodes CDR1 MNHEY and CDR2 SVGAGI. TCR beta CDR3 regions were sequenced from DNA using the immunoSEQ Assay. The paper's processing steps were these. To compute T cell density, TCR beta template counts were normalized to usable DNA, which was estimated by amplifying housekeeping genes. Using the preseqR package, richness was estimated by extrapolating to 120,000 templates for tissue samples and 400,000 templates for PBMC samples. Clonality was calculated as one minus Pielou's evenness. Tissue-enriched TCRs were identified by differential abundance testing using productive amino-acid clonotypes, minimum total count 5 and alpha 0.1. The Jaccard Index and the Morisita Overlap Index were used to measure how much the repertoires overlapped between compartments. GLIPH grouped TCR beta CDR3s together with public tetramer-defined viral CDR3s, and a viral motif had to include at least three viral sequences and also show V-gene enrichment. As stored in TCRdb, this immuneACCESS dataset retains in-frame rearrangements with V and J assigned. A fraction of the clones does not appear; measured against another copy, unresolved V genes explain less than half of the discrepancy, and the remainder lacks a known reason. V and J calls and clone size come straight from that table; D and trimming were deduced from the DNA. The table for this sample lists around 80,000 clones; less than 85% of them were counted only once. Roughly 21% of the sample belongs to the ten largest clones.

The sequence joins TRBV6-5 to TRBJ2-7, with TRBD1 matching 9 junction bases. Sequencing was performed on PBMCs, taken before any cancer treatment. The sequence came from a man aged 40 to 70 with stage II squamous cell lung carcinoma. The CDR3 has the sequence CASSTTGGGEQYF. The DNA is TGTGCCAGCAGTACCACAGGGGGCGGCGAGCAGTACTTC.